The 29 T cell receptor beta chains below all came from one sample that was sequenced in a study of early T cells in non-severe SARS-CoV-2 infection. Using its own MiXCR run on the 5' RACE reads, TCRdb lists one record per CDR3 protein. The sample carries 35,000 to 40,000 distinct CDR3 sequences, over 4.5% recorded once. The source material was whole blood. These receptors were collected from an adult who was a healthcare worker with PCR-confirmed SARS-CoV-2 infection or an uninfected control (not recorded which).

This clonotype has more than one count but fewer than ten. This chain joins TRBV11-2 and TRBJ2-7, with TRBD1 matching 11 bases. The CDR3 runs to 15 residues. The germline V gene has CDR1 SGHAT and CDR2 FQNNGV. Losses at the gene ends were 4 bases for V and 10 bases for J; bases not matched to a gene: 12. In nucleotides, the CDR3 is TGTGCCAGCAGCTCGGACAGGGGGCTCGTTGGTTTACAGTACTTC. Translation gives CASSSDRGLVGLQYF.

This clonotype was counted at least ten times. The V and J genes are TRBV29-1 and TRBJ2-5, with 9 bases lining up with TRBD2. V lost 4 bases and J lost 5; bases outside the gene matches: 8. Germline V gene sequence: CDR1 SQVTM, CDR2 ANQGSEA. CDR3 length: 14 residues. The CDR3 DNA is TGCAGCGTTGCTGCGGGGGGGCCAGTTGAGACCCAGTACTTC. Residues: CSVAAGGPVETQYF.

This clonotype has ten or more counts. V gene TRBV2 combines with J gene TRBJ2-1; 11 bases fit TRBD2. The J segment lost 5 bases and the V segment lost 7 bases, leaving 7 bases of the junction unmatched. CDR1 SNHLY and CDR2 FYNNEI come from the germline V gene. The CDR3 runs 15 residues. Written as DNA, the CDR3 is TGTGCCAGCACCCTTGGGACTAGCGGCAACAATGAGCAGTTCTTC. The encoded protein is CASTLGTSGNNEQFF. Combining the CDR3 with reference TRBV2 and TRBJ2-1 gives the whole variable domain EPEVTQTPSHQVTQMGQEVILRCVPISNHLYFYWYRQILGQKVEFLVSFYNNEISEKSEIFDDQFSVERPDGSNFTLKIRSTKLEDSAMYFCASTLGTSGNNEQFFGPGTRLTVL.

This clonotype has ten or more counts. The chain combines TRBV20-1 with TRBJ2-7; 10 bases are a match to TRBD1. Germline V lookup: CDR1 DFQATT, CDR2 SNEGSKA (reference sequence). The CDR3 runs 14 residues. V lost 3 bases to trimming and J lost 5 bases; unmatched junction nucleotides: 7. The CDR3 loop is CSASPETGGHEQYF. DNA of the CDR3: TGCAGTGCTAGCCCCGAGACAGGGGGCCACGAGCAGTACTTC.

This clonotype occurred many times. The DNA for the CDR3 is TGTGCCAGTAGGGGACTACCGAACACCGGGGAGCTGTTTTTT. Protein: CASRGLPNTGELFF. This rearrangement joins TRBV19 to TRBJ2-2; 7 bases are a match to TRBD2. This CDR3 has 14 residues. CDR1 is LNHDA, CDR2 SQIVND, per germline (reference sequence). The V segment lost 6 bases and the J segment 0 bases; nucleotides outside the gene matches: 1.

Ten or more counts support this clonotype. J is TRBJ2-6 and V is TRBV5-8, with a tentative D call TRBD2 (5 bases). The CDR3 loop spans 17 amino acids. Trimming stripped 2 bases from V and 0 bases from J, with 12 bases between. Germline V gene sequence: CDR1 SGHTS, CDR2 YDEGEE. The CDR3 sequence: CASSLGEGSSGANVLTF. CDR3 DNA sequence: TGTGCCAGCAGCTTAGGAGAGGGATCCTCTGGGGCCAACGTCCTGACTTTC.

This clonotype was detected ten times or more. DNA of the CDR3: TGTGCCAGCAGCGTTGGACAGCATGGCTACACCTTC. It codes for CASSVGQHGYTF. This chain links TRBV9 with TRBJ1-2; possibly TRBD1 for D (6 bases). Trimming left V 2 bases short and J 6 bases short, with 8 bases between. The CDR3 runs to 12 residues. Germline V gene sequence: CDR1 SGDLS, CDR2 YYNGEE.

The table lists this clonotype with many counts. The V call is TRBV20-1, the J call TRBJ1-2; a possible D gene is TRBD1 (5 bases). With 1 base removed from V and 0 bases from J, the gap between germline ends came to 15 bases. Germline CDR1 DFQATT, CDR2 SNEGSKA (reference sequence). The CDR3 runs 16 residues. The chain's CDR3 is CSARARDWGTNYGYTF. The DNA for the CDR3 is TGCAGTGCTAGAGCCAGGGACTGGGGTACTAACTATGGCTACACCTTC.

This clonotype was found many times. The gene calls are TRBV6-1 and TRBJ2-5; 10 nucleotides agree with TRBD1. This CDR3 spans 14 amino acids. V shed 4 bases and J 5 bases; nucleotides not matched to a gene: 4. CDR1 and CDR2 (germline): MNHNS, SASEGT. The CDR3 here is CASSGQGAWETQYF. The CDR3 DNA follows: TGTGCCAGCAGTGGACAGGGGGCTTGGGAGACCCAGTACTTC.

This clonotype was seen at least ten times. The rearrangement joins TRBV4-3 to TRBJ2-1, with 14 bases fitting TRBD2. CDR3 length: 16 amino acids. V lost 0 bases, J lost 7 bases, and 2 bases stayed unmatched. CDR1 is LGHNA and CDR2 is YSLEER in the germline V gene. The CDR3 loop is CASSQEGLAGANEQFF. The CDR3, as DNA: TGCGCCAGCAGCCAAGAGGGACTAGCGGGAGCTAATGAGCAGTTCTTC.

This clonotype was picked up many times. The CDR3 DNA sequence: TGTGCCAGCAGTTACAGCAGGGGAGCCTACGAGCAGTACTTC. Its protein is CASSYSRGAYEQYF. The chain uses TRBV6-5 and TRBJ2-7; D possibly corresponds to TRBD1 (6 bases). V was clipped by 2 bases and J by 2 bases, with 10 bases between them. The germline V gene encodes CDR1 MNHEY and CDR2 SVGAGI. The CDR3 consists of 14 residues.

This clonotype showed up many times. The chain has TRBV3-1 and TRBJ2-7; tentatively, D is TRBD1 (5 bases). V was cut by 0 bases and J by 0 bases, with 18 bases left in between. This CDR3 is built from 18 residues. In germline, CDR1 is LGHDT, CDR2 YNNKEL (reference sequence). CDR3 amino acids: CASSQEGVHSRRSYEQYF. In DNA, the CDR3 is TGTGCCAGCAGCCAAGAAGGGGTCCACAGCCGTCGCTCCTACGAGCAGTACTTC.

This chain uses TRBV7-2 with TRBJ1-3; the D gene is possibly TRBD1 (5 bases). From germline, CDR1 is SGHTA and CDR2 FQGNSA. This CDR3 has 13 amino acids. Trimming took 3 bases from V and 8 from J, leaving 11 bases between them. The CDR3 coding sequence is TGTGCCAGCAGCTTGCAGGGAGGAGACACCATATATTTT. Residues: CASSLQGGDTIYF.

This clonotype was observed many times. The chain carries TRBV13 and TRBJ1-5; 11 bases are shared with TRBD1. Germline-derived CDR1 and CDR2 are PRHDT and FYEKMQ (reference sequence). CDR3 length: 15 residues. With V trimmed by 5 bases and J by 5 bases, 5 bases remained unmatched. CDR3 nucleotides: TGTGCCAGCAGCGTCGGACAGGGGGCGGATCAGCCCCAGCATTTT. Translation: CASSVGQGADQPQHF. The full variable domain, in which reference TRBV13 and TRBJ1-5 provide the parts outside the CDR3, is AAGVIQSPRHLIKEKRETATLKCYPIPRHDTVYWYQQGPGQDPQFLISFYEKMQSDKGSIPDRFSAQQFSDYHSELNMSSLELGDSALYFCASSVGQGADQPQHFGDGTRLSIL.

The rearrangement links TRBV12-3 or TRBV12-4 to TRBJ2-5; 11 bases are shared with TRBD2. This CDR3 has 17 amino acids. V dropped 5 bases and J dropped 0; count of bases not matched to a gene: 8. The chain's CDR3 is CASSKLAGGMYQETQYF. The DNA of the CDR3 is TGTGCCAGCAGTAAGCTAGCGGGGGGAATGTACCAAGAGACCCAGTACTTC.

As regards this clonotype: Being one base from a much bigger clone, this may be a read error. The CDR3 ends on some other residue instead of the conserved phenylalanine or tryptophan, so this is likely a read error. The J gene is TRBJ2-3, the V gene TRBV29-1; 7 positions agree with TRBD1. V shed 6 bases, J shed 6 bases, and the junction held 3 bases outside the gene matches. The germline V gene encodes CDR1 SQVTM and CDR2 ANQGSEA. The length of the CDR3 is 11 residues. The CDR3 sequence: CSVVRGDTQYS. In DNA form, the CDR3 reads TGCAGCGTCGTCAGGGGGGATACGCAGTATTCT.

The rearrangement joins TRBV7-6 to TRBJ2-1; D is perhaps TRBD1 (6 bases). The CDR3 has 15 residues. The V and J ends lost 3 bases and 5 bases respectively, with 14 bases between them. CDR1 SGHVS and CDR2 FNYEAQ come from the germline V gene. The CDR3 coding sequence is TGTGCCAGCAGCTTCCGCTATCAGGGGAACAATGAGCAGTTCTTC. Protein: CASSFRYQGNNEQFF.

The CDR3 is CASQTQGVTDTQYF. CDR3 DNA: TGTGCCAGCCAAACTCAGGGGGTCACAGATACGCAGTATTTT. This rearrangement joins TRBV7-6 to TRBJ2-3; 7 positions match TRBD1. CDR1 and CDR2 from the germline V gene are SGHVS and FNYEAQ. The CDR3 is 14 residues long. V dropped 8 bases and J dropped 2; count of bases not matched to a gene: 7. Based on the CDR3 plus reference TRBV7-6 and TRBJ2-3, the full variable domain is GAGVSQSPRYKVTKRGQDVALRCDPISGHVSLYWYRQALGQGPEFLTYFNYEAQQDKSGLPNDRFSAERPEGSISTLTIQRTEQRDSAMYRCASQTQGVTDTQYFGPGTRLTVL.

The table lists this clonotype with many counts. The chain recombines TRBV20-1 with TRBJ2-1; TRBD2 matches 12 bases. The CDR3 length is 18 residues. Looked up from germline, CDR1 is DFQATT and CDR2 is SNEGSKA (reference sequence). V shed 3 bases and J 0 bases; nucleotides not matched to a gene: 9. The CDR3 DNA is TGCAGTGCTAGGATACTAGCGGGGGGCGGATCCTCCTACAATGAGCAGTTCTTC. Translating gives CSARILAGGGSSYNEQFF.

In its sample, this clonotype was seen many times. The chain couples TRBV11-2 to TRBJ2-5; D call uncertain. The CDR3 is made up of 11 amino acids. V was pared by 4 bases and J by 5 bases, with 5 bases between. Germline values: CDR1 SGHAT, CDR2 FQNNGV. The DNA for the CDR3 is TGTGCCAGCAGCTCTTTTGAGACCCAGTACTTC. Its protein product is CASSSFETQYF.

This clonotype was observed a few times. This chain connects TRBV29-1 to TRBJ1-1; possibly TRBD1 for D (6 bases). The CDR3 length is 17 residues. V gave up 4 bases and J gave up 4 bases, with 25 bases separating them. Germline V gene sequence: CDR1 SQVTM, CDR2 ANQGSEA. As DNA, the CDR3 is TGCAGCGTTGGGCCCCGTGACAGACAGGATGGGGCCACTGAAGCTTTCTTT. This gives the protein CSVGPRDRQDGATEAFF.

This clonotype came up many times. V is TRBV20-1 and J is TRBJ2-2; a weak D match, TRBD1 (6 bases). V lost 6 bases and J lost 0, with 11 bases in between. Germline V lookup: CDR1 DFQATT, CDR2 SNEGSKA (reference sequence). The CDR3 extends over 14 amino acids. The CDR3 nucleotides read TGCAGTGCCAGGCAGGGGACGAACACCGGGGAGCTGTTTTTT. Its protein is CSARQGTNTGELFF.

This clonotype was seen ten or more times. The DNA of the CDR3 is TGTGCCAGCTCATCCGAAACTGACGCAAGGGAGACCTATGGCTACACCTTC. It is translated as CASSSETDARETYGYTF. This sequence joins TRBV18 and TRBJ1-2; no reliable D call. The CDR3 contains 17 residues. Between the trimmed V and J ends, which lost 5 bases and 4 bases, there was a span of 23 bases. From germline, CDR1 is KGHSH and CDR2 LQKENI.

This clonotype has ten or more counts. This chain links TRBV12-3 or TRBV12-4 with TRBJ2-2, with TRBD1 identical over 8 bases. The trim removed 9 bases at V and 2 bases at J, leaving 8 bases unmatched. This CDR3 spans 15 amino acids. CDR3 in amino acids: CARAGPGGNTGELFF. In nucleotides, the CDR3 is TGTGCCAGGGCAGGACCAGGGGGCAACACCGGGGAGCTGTTTTTT.

This clonotype was seen at least ten times. This rearrangement joins TRBV12-3 or TRBV12-4 to TRBJ1-3; D ambiguous. V lost 7 bases to trimming and J lost 0 bases, with 22 bases between them. This CDR3 has 18 residues. DNA for the CDR3: TGTGCCAGCACCTTCACGCTACGGCAGGCTGCCTCTGGAAACACCATATATTTT. As protein: CASTFTLRQAASGNTIYF.

In this sample, this clonotype turned up a few times. This chain links TRBV20-1 with TRBJ2-7; 8 positions agree with TRBD1. The CDR3 runs 15 residues. Germline-derived CDR1 and CDR2 are DFQATT and SNEGSKA (reference sequence). V was pared by 1 base and J by 2 bases, with 7 bases of the junction left unmatched. CDR3 sequence: CSARGGVTGAYEQYF. DNA for the CDR3: TGCAGTGCTAGAGGAGGGGTGACAGGGGCCTACGAGCAGTACTTC.

This clonotype was recorded many times. The rearrangement joins TRBV20-1 to TRBJ2-7, with 7 nucleotides matching TRBD1. The CDR3 contains 14 residues. The germline gives CDR1 DFQATT, CDR2 SNEGSKA (reference sequence). Trimming took 5 bases from V and 0 from J; bases not matched to a gene: 7. CDR3 amino acids: CSALGDRVSYEQYF. The CDR3 DNA reads as TGCAGTGCTCTGGGTGACAGGGTCTCCTACGAGCAGTACTTC.

The sample holds a few counts of this clonotype. This chain connects TRBV2 to TRBJ2-4; D is ambiguous. V was cut by 6 bases and J by 0 bases, with 9 bases left in between. The CDR3 totals 14 residues. Germline-derived CDR1 and CDR2 are SNHLY and FYNNEI. The CDR3 region has the DNA TGTGCCAGCAGGGAAAGTCCAGCCAAAAACATTCAGTACTTC. Encoded protein: CASRESPAKNIQYF.

The table lists this clonotype with many counts. The rearrangement joins TRBV6-2 or TRBV6-3 to TRBJ1-1; D remains unclear. There are 13 residues in the CDR3. Per germline, CDR1 MNHEY and CDR2 SVGEGT. Trimming removed 2 bases at V and 1 base at J, with 5 bases between. CDR3 loop: CASSYMGNTEAFF. The DNA of the CDR3 is TGTGCCAGCAGTTACATGGGGAACACTGAAGCTTTCTTT.